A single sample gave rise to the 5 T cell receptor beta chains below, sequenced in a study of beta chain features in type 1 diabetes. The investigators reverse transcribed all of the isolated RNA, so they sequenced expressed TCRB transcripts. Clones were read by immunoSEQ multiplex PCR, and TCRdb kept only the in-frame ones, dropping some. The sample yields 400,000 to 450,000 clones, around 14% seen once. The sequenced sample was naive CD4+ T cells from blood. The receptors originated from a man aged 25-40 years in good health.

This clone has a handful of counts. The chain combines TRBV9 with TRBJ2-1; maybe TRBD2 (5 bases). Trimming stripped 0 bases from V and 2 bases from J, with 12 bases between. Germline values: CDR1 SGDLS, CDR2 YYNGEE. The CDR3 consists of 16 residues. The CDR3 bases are TGTGCCAGCAGCGTAGATCCCCAGCGGCCCTACAATGAGCAGTTCTTC. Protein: CASSVDPQRPYNEQFF.

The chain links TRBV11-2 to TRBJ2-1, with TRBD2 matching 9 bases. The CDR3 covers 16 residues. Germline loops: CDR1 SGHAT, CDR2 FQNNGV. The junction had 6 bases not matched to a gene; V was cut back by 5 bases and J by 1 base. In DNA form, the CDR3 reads TGTGCCAGCAGCCCAATAGCGGGGGCTTCCTACAATGAGCAGTTCTTC. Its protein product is CASSPIAGASYNEQFF.

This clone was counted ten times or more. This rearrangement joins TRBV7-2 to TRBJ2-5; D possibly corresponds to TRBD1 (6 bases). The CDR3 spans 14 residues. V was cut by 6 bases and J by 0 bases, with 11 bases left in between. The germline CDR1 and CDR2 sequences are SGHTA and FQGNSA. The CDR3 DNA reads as TGTGCCAGCAGGGCAGGGGCCTACCAAGAGACCCAGTACTTC. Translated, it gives CASRAGAYQETQYF.

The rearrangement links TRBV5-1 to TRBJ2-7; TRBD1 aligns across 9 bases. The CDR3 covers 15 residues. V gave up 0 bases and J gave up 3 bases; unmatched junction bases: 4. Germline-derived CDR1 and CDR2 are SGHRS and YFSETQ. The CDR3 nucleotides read TGCGCCAGCAGCTTGGGTGGGACAGGGAACTACGAGCAGTACTTC. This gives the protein CASSLGGTGNYEQYF.

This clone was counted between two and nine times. The CDR3 region is CSLRTSGGRTDTQYF. Written as DNA, the CDR3 is TGCAGCCTAAGGACTAGCGGGGGCCGCACAGATACGCAGTATTTT. The genes are TRBV29-1 and TRBJ2-3; 13 bases fit TRBD2. This CDR3 is built from 15 residues. CDR1 and CDR2 (germline): SQVTM, ANQGSEA. With 8 bases clipped from V and 1 base from J, the junction kept 6 bases outside the gene matches.